This TCR beta chain was captured in a study of T-cell reconstitution after alpha-beta-depleted transplantation in children (dated by TCRdb to 2016 to 2017). Broadly, across the study: The study quantitatively tracked T-cell immune reconstitution after TCRalphabeta/CD19-depleted allogeneic hematopoietic cell transplantation in children using TCR repertoire profiling. What the authors observed across the whole study: In some patients, the high TCRbeta diversity seen at day 60 was put down to recipient T cells and intrathymic progenitors that had survived conditioning. Apparently early alphabetaT-cell count recovery about two months after transplant reportedly relied on only several hundred rapidly expanded clones derived from non-depleted graft cells. The frequencies of hyperexpanded clones fell over the following months, and after one year, T-cell counts and TCRbeta diversity were mostly attributed to newly produced T cells.

With regard to this clonotype: It has no known antigen specificity. There are no base qualities to consult, and no much larger clone falls within one base.

Receptor libraries were prepared by PCR. Sequencing was performed on an Illumina HiSeq 2500. TCR library preparation used molecular barcoding, with unique molecular identifiers applied to normalize quantification of the TCRbeta repertoire. TCRdb took the public reads, trimmed them with fastp at Q25, ran MiXCR for clone calling and kept in-frame beta chains. Identical CDR3 proteins give one entry, which carries the most common genes and DNA. This sample holds 700,000 to 850,000 distinct CDR3 sequences; around 17% were observed only once. In total, the top ten clones hold about 5% of the sample. In the paper's terms, the treatment or condition label means: allogeneic hematopoietic cell transplantation with graft depleted of TCRalphabeta T cells and CD19 B cells. Transplant recipients were children who received TCRalphabeta/CD19-depleted allogeneic hematopoietic cell grafts. This sequence originates from a male patient younger than 18 who had a stem cell transplant for acute lymphoblastic leukemia, so the T cells may come from the graft donor. Here the sequenced sample was PBMCs, mostly from graft donor cells, taken 360 days after TCRalphabeta/CD19-depleted stem cell transplant.

The nucleotide sequence is given as TGTGCCATCAAAGGGACAGGGGGAGTTGAGACCCAGTACTTC. Its protein product is CAIKGTGGVETQYF. The V and J segments used are TRBV10-3 and TRBJ2-5, with 11 middle bases fitting TRBD1. CDR1 and CDR2 were assigned from the germline V gene as ENHRY and SYGVKD. Germline trimming: 7 bases from V, 5 bases from J; junction bases outside gene matches: 6. The CDR3 spans 14 residues, from the cysteine through the phenylalanine. The sequence is cut down to CDR3 DNA, 42 bases in frame from base 1.